This T cell receptor (beta chain) was identified in a study of a mutant IDH1 vaccine in newly diagnosed glioma. For this clone: Its target is not known.

Regarding time point: week 47, end of study. The content of each vaccine dose was 300 ug of mutant IDH1 20-mer peptide, and topical imiquimod accompanied it. The vaccination schedule gave patients eight doses in weeks 1, 3, 5, 7, 11, 15, 19 and 23. Using immunoSEQ multiplex PCR, the repertoire was profiled, and TCRdb retains in-frame clones only, with some absent. This repertoire shows nearly 25,000 clones, roughly 82% found once; its top ten account for about 4%. The V gene lost 8 bases and the J gene lost 0 bases, with 13 bases spanning the gap. Germline CDR1 reads MDHEN; CDR2 reads SYDVKM. The CDR3 consists of 15 residues.

The clonotype originates from a man aged 40-49 years with glioma. Some clones in this sample may be carry-over from other donors' samples. Sequenced material: PBMCs, taken from a glioma patient whose treatment included an IDH1 peptide vaccine. This chain uses TRBV28 with TRBJ2-2, with a weak D call TRBD2 (6 bases). CDR3 DNA sequence: TGTGCCAGCGGACTGGGGGGAACGAACACCGGGGAGCTGTTTTTT. Protein product: CASGLGGTNTGELFF.